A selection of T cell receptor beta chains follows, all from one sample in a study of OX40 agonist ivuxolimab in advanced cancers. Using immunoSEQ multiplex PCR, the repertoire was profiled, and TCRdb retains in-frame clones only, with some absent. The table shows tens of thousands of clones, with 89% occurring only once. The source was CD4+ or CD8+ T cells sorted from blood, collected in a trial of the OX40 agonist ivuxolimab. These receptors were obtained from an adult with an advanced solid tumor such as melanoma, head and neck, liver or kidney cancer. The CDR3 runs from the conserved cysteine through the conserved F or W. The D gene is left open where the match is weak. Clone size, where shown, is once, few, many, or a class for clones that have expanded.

CASSQDRGTNTGELFF TGTGCCAGCAGCCAAGACAGGGGGACGAACACCGGGGAGCTGTTTTTT TRBV4-2 TRBD1 - TRBJ2-2
CASSSLPGTLQETQYF TGCGCCAGCAGCAGCTTACCCGGGACCCTTCAAGAGACCCAGTACTTC TRBV5-1 - - TRBJ2-5
CASSIPWRGDTEAFF TGTGCCAGTAGTATCCCATGGCGAGGGGACACTGAAGCTTTCTTT TRBV19 - - TRBJ1-1
CAWSVYPYGYTF TGTGCCTGGAGTGTATACCCGTATGGCTACACCTTC TRBV30 - - TRBJ1-2
CASSLGMPWNTEAFF TGTGCCAGCAGCTTAGGAATGCCCTGGAACACTGAAGCTTTCTTT TRBV7-2 - - TRBJ1-1
CASSNLQNNSPLHF TGTGCCAGTAGTAATTTACAGAATAATTCACCCCTCCACTTT TRBV19 - - TRBJ1-6
CAITGGLAADNEQFF TGTGCCATCACCGGGGGACTAGCGGCCGACAATGAGCAGTTCTTC TRBV10-3 TRBD2 - TRBJ2-1
CASSVTGTTGELFF TGTGCCAGCAGCGTCACTGGCACCACCGGGGAGCTGTTTTTT TRBV9 - - TRBJ2-2
CASSSGGIMNTEAFF TGTGCCAGCAGCTCGGGAGGGATCATGAACACTGAAGCTTTCTTT TRBV7-2 - - TRBJ1-1
CASSLVGTGTDTQYF TGTGCCAGCAGCTTAGTGGGTACCGGCACAGATACGCAGTATTTT TRBV7-6 - - TRBJ2-3
CASNQGPLKNYGYTF TGTGCCAGCAACCAGGGCCCCCTAAAAAACTATGGCTACACCTTC TRBV5-4 - - TRBJ1-2
CASSIRKGSSYNSPLHF TGTGCCAGTAGTATTCGGAAGGGGAGCTCCTATAATTCACCCCTCCACTTT TRBV19 - - TRBJ1-6
CASSSTGTASGNTIYF TGTGCCAGCAGCTCGACCGGGACAGCCTCTGGAAACACCATATATTTT TRBV5-4 TRBD1 - TRBJ1-3
CASSHGGGSYNEQFF TGTGCCAGCAGCCATGGGGGGGGCTCCTACAATGAGCAGTTCTTC TRBV5-4 TRBD2 once TRBJ2-1
CAWSGGGSYNSPLHF TGTGCCTGGAGTGGAGGGGGTTCCTATAATTCACCCCTCCACTTT TRBV30 - - TRBJ1-6
CASSDLRGSRRGEQFF TGTGCCAGCAGTGACTTACGGGGGAGCCGGCGGGGTGAGCAGTTCTTC TRBV6-4 - - TRBJ2-1
CASSEMGTDTQYF TGCGCCAGCAGTGAGATGGGTACAGATACGCAGTATTTT TRBV10-1 - - TRBJ2-3
CASHHQPQHF TGTGCCAGCCATCATCAGCCCCAGCATTTT TRBV25-1 - - TRBJ1-5
CASSLTTGGRTYEQYF TGTGCCAGCAGCTTAACGACAGGGGGCAGAACCTACGAGCAGTACTTC TRBV5-6 TRBD1 - TRBJ2-7
CASSSPSNTGELFF TGTGCCAGCAGTTCCCCCTCGAACACCGGGGAGCTGTTTTTT TRBV6-6 - - TRBJ2-2
CAWSVRRSGGNTIYF TGTGCCTGGAGTGTCCGCAGGTCGGGAGGAAACACCATATATTTT TRBV30 - - TRBJ1-3
CASSPGVGEKLFF TGTGCCAGCTCACCCGGGGTCGGTGAAAAACTGTTTTTT TRBV18 - - TRBJ1-4
CASSPFTYEQYF TGTGCCAGCAGCCCCTTTACGTACGAGCAGTACTTC TRBV11-3 - - TRBJ2-7
CASSFTGGSGEQYF TGTGCCAGCAGCTTTACAGGGGGCTCGGGGGAGCAGTACTTC TRBV5-4 TRBD1 - TRBJ2-7
CASSLDNYNEQFF TGCGCCAGCAGCTTGGACAACTACAATGAGCAGTTCTTC TRBV5-1 - once TRBJ2-1
CASSSGEGRWDGYTF TGTGCCAGCAGCTCGGGGGAGGGACGATGGGATGGCTACACCTTC TRBV7-9 - - TRBJ1-2
CASSTSRGETQYF TGCGCCAGCAGCACATCCAGGGGTGAGACCCAGTACTTC TRBV5-1 - - TRBJ2-5
CASSNTPGGRYQETQYF TGTGCCAGCAGCAACACCCCCGGGGGGCGGTACCAAGAGACCCAGTACTTC TRBV5-8 - - TRBJ2-5
CASSKDRFDGYTF TGTGCCAGCAGTAAGGACCGCTTTGATGGCTACACCTTC TRBV6-5 - - TRBJ1-2
CASSQQGRGYGYTF TGCGCCAGCAGTCAACAGGGTCGGGGCTATGGCTACACCTTC TRBV10-1 - few TRBJ1-2
CASSTGDTGELFF TGTGCCAGCAGTACAGGGGACACCGGGGAGCTGTTTTTT TRBV11-3 TRBD1 - TRBJ2-2
CASSLDSSWSQYF TGTGCCAGCAGCTTAGACAGCTCGTGGTCCCAGTACTTC TRBV7-9 - - TRBJ2-5
CASSLGAVQSADTQYF TGCGCCAGCAGCTTGGGGGCAGTTCAATCGGCGGATACGCAGTATTTT TRBV5-1 - once TRBJ2-3
CASSTRGGHLAYGNTIYF TGTGCCAGCAGCACACGGGGAGGCCACCTAGCTTATGGAAACACCATATATTTT TRBV7-9 - - TRBJ1-3
CASSQDQERREQFF TGCGCCAGCAGCCAAGATCAGGAGCGGAGGGAGCAGTTCTTC TRBV4-1 - - TRBJ2-1
CASSQDSGQGASFSYEQYF TGCGCCAGCAGCCAAGATTCCGGACAGGGGGCCTCCTTCTCCTACGAGCAGTACTTC TRBV4-1 TRBD1 - TRBJ2-7
CASSLNRGLGAKAFF TGTGCCAGCAGTCTAAACAGGGGGCTCGGGGCTAAGGCTTTCTTT TRBV28 TRBD1 - TRBJ1-1
CASSRRTGWEETQYF TGTGCCAGCAGCCGTAGGACAGGATGGGAAGAGACCCAGTACTTC TRBV14 TRBD1 few TRBJ2-5
CASSEAASGGQETQYF TGTGCCAGCAGTGAAGCGGCTAGCGGGGGGCAAGAGACCCAGTACTTC TRBV2 TRBD2 - TRBJ2-5
CASSSLGAGGTGELFF TGTGCCAGCAGCTCCCTAGGTGCGGGGGGCACCGGGGAGCTGTTTTTT TRBV5-6 TRBD2 - TRBJ2-2
CASSLDSGTGGYTF TGTGCCAGCAGCTTAGATTCTGGGACAGGGGGCTACACCTTC TRBV11-2 TRBD1 - TRBJ1-2
CASSPPSGANNEQFF TGTGCCAGCTCACCACCTAGCGGGGCCAACAATGAGCAGTTCTTC TRBV18 TRBD2 - TRBJ2-1
CASSEAPQTGELFF TGTGCCAGCAGTGAAGCCCCACAAACCGGGGAGCTGTTTTTT TRBV6-1 - - TRBJ2-2
CASSDQERGVSNQPQHF TGTGCCAGCAGTGATCAAGAGCGGGGGGTGAGCAATCAGCCCCAGCATTTT TRBV6-1 - - TRBJ1-5
CASRPSGQGTEQYF TGTGCCAGCAGACCTTCTGGACAGGGCACCGAGCAGTACTTC TRBV5-8 TRBD1 few TRBJ2-7